This T cell receptor (beta chain) came from a study of T cell repertoires in cytomegalovirus infection. This clonotype was seen many times. From the reads, TCRdb called clonotypes with MiXCR, one entry per CDR3 protein. In the table there are about 300,000 distinct CDR3 sequences, around 10% of which are singletons. The CDR3 runs 15 residues. The germline V gene has CDR1 MDHEN and CDR2 SYDVKM. V lost 6 bases and J lost 3; bases outside the gene matches: 6. This TCR was sampled from a human donor in good health (CMV status not recorded). Some clones in this sample may be carry-over from other donors' samples. The rearrangement links TRBV28 to TRBJ1-5; 9 bases map to TRBD1. The sample was PBMCs. CDR3 region: CASRSGTGNNQPQHF. CDR3 nucleotides: TGTGCCAGCAGGTCCGGGACAGGGAACAATCAGCCCCAGCATTTT.